This record covers a single T cell receptor (beta chain). Original analysis: Counts of nucleated cells, estimated from reference gene primer amplification, were obtained. The method was immunoSEQ multiplex PCR; TCRdb's version includes in-frame clones alone and lacks a portion of them. The V and J calls and clone size come from that table; D and trimming were worked out from the DNA. Here the sample spans a few hundred thousand clones, 83% being singletons. These data originate in a study of blood T cell repertoires in COVID-19. About the study: The United States, Italy and Spain provided the acute and convalescent COVID-19 samples. The cDNA or gDNA used as material had been derived from T cells, B-cell-depleted T cells, or PBMCs.

This receptor was taken from a woman in her fifties or sixties with acute or convalescent COVID-19. Sequenced: peripheral blood.

CDR3 sequence: CASSPLTRNQPQHF. In DNA, the CDR3 is TGTGCCAGCAGCCCCCTGACACGAAATCAGCCCCAGCATTTT. This chain uses TRBV7-9 with TRBJ1-5; D not resolved. Trimming shortened V by 5 bases and J by 4 bases, and 12 bases separated the two germline ends. The length of the CDR3 is 14 residues. CDR1 is SEHNR, CDR2 FQNEAQ, per germline (reference sequence).